One and the same sample provided the 19 T cell receptor beta chains below, sequenced in a study of read filtering for tumor transcriptome and immune sequencing. The library was built from around 0.4 ug RNA with molecular barcoded adaptors for alpha/delta and beta/gamma chains. Using its own MiXCR run on the reads, TCRdb lists one record per CDR3 protein. The sample consists of around 140,000 distinct CDR3 sequences, roughly 13% of them appearing once. Sequenced input: a population of CD138-negative cells sorted from bone marrow. Every receptor here comes from a donor at least 40 years old with multiple myeloma.

This clonotype showed up many times. V gene TRBV7-2 combines with J gene TRBJ2-5; the D is unclear. This CDR3 spans 12 amino acids. Between the trimmed V and J ends, which lost 5 bases and 5 bases, there was a span of 9 bases. Germline loops: CDR1 SGHTA, CDR2 FQGNSA. CDR3 protein: CASSRARETQYF. In nucleotides, the CDR3 is TGTGCCAGCAGCCGGGCCCGGGAGACCCAGTACTTC.

This clonotype was recorded at least ten times. The rearrangement links TRBV20-1 to TRBJ2-7; 10 bases match TRBD2. Germline assignment: CDR1 DFQATT and CDR2 SNEGSKA (reference sequence). The CDR3 is 14 residues long. The V and J ends lost 0 bases and 9 bases, in that order; junction bases with no gene match: 8. The CDR3 DNA follows: TGCAGTGCTAGAGAGGCAGCGGGAGGGCCCGTGCAGTACTTC. It translates to CSAREAAGGPVQYF.

This clonotype was seen at least ten times. CDR3 nucleotides: TGTGCCTGGGGCCGCCCTTTTGATTCACCCCTCCACTTT. As protein: CAWGRPFDSPLHF. The gene calls are TRBV30 and TRBJ1-6; D is unclear. Germline values: CDR1 GTSNPN, CDR2 SVGIG (reference sequence). This CDR3 spans 13 amino acids. V gave up 5 bases and J gave up 8 bases, with 13 bases separating them.

In this sample, this clonotype turned up many times. This rearrangement joins TRBV7-9 to TRBJ2-1, with D uncertain. The CDR3 runs to 14 residues. Germline CDR1 reads SEHNR; CDR2 reads FQNEAQ (reference sequence). Trimming pared 1 base from V and 9 bases from J, leaving 13 bases between. This CDR3 is CASSLEIMVGEQFF. The CDR3 bases are TGTGCCAGCAGCTTAGAAATTATGGTCGGTGAGCAGTTCTTC.

This clonotype was counted ten times or more. The chain is built from TRBV4-1 and TRBJ2-1; the D is unclear. This CDR3 spans 14 amino acids. The germline gives CDR1 MGHRA, CDR2 YSYEKL. Trimming cost V 6 bases and J 5 bases, with 14 bases left between them. CDR3 sequence reads: CASSDPVRNNEQFF. CDR3 DNA sequence: TGCGCCAGCAGTGACCCCGTCAGAAACAATGAGCAGTTCTTC.

This clonotype has more than one count but fewer than ten. The chain is built from TRBV4-1 and TRBJ2-5; D remains unclear. Germline V gene lookup returns CDR1 MGHRA and CDR2 YSYEKL. CDR3 size: 13 residues. Trimming took 0 bases from V and 6 from J, leaving 8 bases between them. The CDR3 spells CASSQDVFQTQYF. The CDR3 nucleotides are TGCGCCAGCAGCCAAGATGTGTTTCAGACCCAGTACTTC.

There are a few counts of this clonotype. With a much larger clone just one base away, this may be a read error. The rearrangement uses TRBV12-3 or TRBV12-4 and TRBJ2-1, with 11 bases that match TRBD1. This CDR3 has 18 amino acids. CDR3 sequence: CASSPPRTGGFSYNELFF. The CDR3 DNA is TGTGCCAGCAGTCCCCCGCGGACAGGGGGCTTTTCCTACAATGAGCTGTTCTTC.

This clonotype was detected many times. J is TRBJ2-5 and V is TRBV11-3; D is tentatively TRBD1 or TRBD2 (5 bases each). Trimming took off 3 bases at V and 4 bases at J, with 6 bases between the two ends. CDR1 SGHNT and CDR2 YENEEA come from the germline V gene. The CDR3 has 12 amino acids. The CDR3 DNA sequence: TGTGCCAGCAGCTTCGGGACAGAGACCCAGTACTTC. This codes for CASSFGTETQYF.

At least ten counts were recorded for this clonotype. The V and J genes are TRBV9 and TRBJ1-1; D ambiguous. V was clipped by 4 bases and J by 3 bases, with 10 bases between them. The CDR3 is 13 residues long. The germline V gene encodes CDR1 SGDLS and CDR2 YYNGEE. CDR3: CASSLSPDTEAFF. As DNA, the CDR3 is TGTGCCAGCAGCCTCTCTCCGGACACTGAAGCTTTCTTT. Together with reference TRBV9 and TRBJ1-1, the CDR3 gives the full variable domain: DSGVTQTPKHLITATGQRVTLRCSPRSGDLSVYWYQQSLDQGLQFLIQYYNGEERAKGNILERFSAQQFPDLHSELNLSSLELGDSALYFCASSLSPDTEAFFGQGTRLTVV.

This clonotype was observed many times. The chain joins TRBV7-9 to TRBJ2-1; D gene ambiguous. The V end was cut by 0 bases, the J end by 10 bases, with 10 bases between. Germline-derived CDR1 and CDR2 are SEHNR and FQNEAQ (reference sequence). The CDR3 is 13 residues long. The CDR3 DNA reads as TGTGCCAGCAGCTTAGCGGTGGGGAAAGAGCAGTTCTTC. This translates into CASSLAVGKEQFF.

This clonotype occurred many times. This chain connects TRBV19 to TRBJ1-4; D is ambiguous. Trimming pared 5 bases from V and 5 bases from J, leaving 15 bases between. Germline V gene sequence: CDR1 LNHDA, CDR2 SQIVND (reference sequence). CDR3 length equals 15 residues. The CDR3 DNA reads TGTGCCAGTAGTGCCCGACGGGAATTGAATGAAAAACTGTTTTTT. Protein product: CASSARRELNEKLFF.

In this sample, this clonotype turned up many times. This rearrangement joins TRBV29-1 to TRBJ2-3; 12 bases are shared with TRBD2. V shed 6 bases and J 5 bases; nucleotides not matched to a gene: 9. Germline V gene data show CDR1 as SQVTM and CDR2 as ANQGSEA. This CDR3 spans 15 amino acids. Here the CDR3 DNA reads TGCAGCGTCGCTAGAACTAGCGGGAGGCGAGATACGCAGTATTTT. It is translated as CSVARTSGRRDTQYF.

This rearrangement joins TRBV6-1 to TRBJ2-3, with TRBD2 as a possible D gene (6 bases). The V gene lost 8 bases and the J gene lost 1 base, with 19 bases spanning the gap. Germline V gene data show CDR1 as MNHNS and CDR2 as SASEGT. The CDR3 has 16 amino acids. The CDR3 region is CASGGVPGTGTDTQYF. For the CDR3, the DNA is TGTGCCAGCGGGGGAGTTCCCGGGACTGGCACAGATACGCAGTATTTT.

This clonotype was detected many times. The V and J genes are TRBV7-8 and TRBJ2-1, with a tentative D call TRBD2 (5 bases). V lost 1 base, J lost 1 base, and 11 bases lay in between. The germline V gene has CDR1 SGHVS and CDR2 FQNEAQ. CDR3 size: 16 residues. CDR3 DNA: TGTGCCAGCAGCTTAGAAACTGAGCGGTCCTACAATGAGCAGTTCTTC. Encoded protein: CASSLETERSYNEQFF.

At least ten counts were recorded for this clonotype. The gene calls are TRBV5-1 and TRBJ2-5, with D uncertain. Per the germline V gene, CDR1 is SGHRS and CDR2 is YFSETQ. Trimming left V 3 bases short and J 2 bases short, with 11 bases between. The CDR3 loop spans 14 amino acids. The CDR3 sequence: CASSSPREQETQYF. CDR3 in DNA: TGCGCCAGCAGCTCACCCCGCGAGCAAGAGACCCAGTACTTC.

This clonotype was seen ten or more times. V is TRBV24-1 and J is TRBJ2-1; the match to TRBD2 covers 8 bases. The CDR3 runs 16 residues. Germline CDR1 reads KGHDR; CDR2 reads SFDVKD. V lost 0 bases, J lost 2 bases, and 2 bases stayed unmatched. In DNA form, the CDR3 reads TGTGCCACCAGTGATTTGCCCGGGAGGGCCTACAATGAGCAGTTCTTC. It specifies CATSDLPGRAYNEQFF.

As concerns this clonotype: The conserved phenylalanine or tryptophan normally closing the CDR3 is absent here, so this likely arose from a read error. This chain joins TRBV20-1 and TRBJ2-1; D might be TRBD2 (7 bases). The germline gives CDR1 DFQATT, CDR2 SNEGSKA (reference sequence). The CDR3 covers 15 residues. V was cut by 0 bases and J by 6 bases, with 15 bases left in between. The CDR3 nucleotides are TGCAGTGCTAGAGATAAGGGGGAGGGGTGCAATGAGCAGTTCCTC. Encoded protein: CSARDKGEGCNEQFL.

The table lists this clonotype with many counts. The J gene is TRBJ1-1, the V gene TRBV29-1; D is unclear. The CDR3 runs to 14 residues. In germline, CDR1 is SQVTM, CDR2 ANQGSEA. V shed 4 bases and J shed 3 bases, with 15 bases lying between them. The CDR3 region has the DNA TGCAGCGTTGGATCCGGTGTACGGTACACTGAAGCTTTCTTT. Amino acids: CSVGSGVRYTEAFF.

In this sample, this clonotype turned up many times. The gene calls are TRBV7-2 and TRBJ2-1; TRBD2 is a possible D gene (6 bases). The V and J ends lost 5 bases and 4 bases respectively, with 9 bases between them. Germline-derived CDR1 and CDR2 are SGHTA and FQGNSA. The CDR3 contains 13 residues. CDR3 sequence: CASSVGTYNEQFF. The DNA of the CDR3 is TGTGCCAGCAGCGTCGGGACTTACAATGAGCAGTTCTTC.